This TCR beta chain was identified in a study of CD4 T cells in relation to SARS-CoV-2 and coronaviruses (dated by TCRdb to about 2021). Looking at the study overall: The ViraFEST assay cultured PBMCs with antigen for 10 days, then sequenced TCR beta CDR3s to find antigen-specific clonal expansions. The negative reference condition was either a culture with an HIV-1 Nef peptide pool or a culture with no peptide. Shared crossreactive spike epitopes were mapped to their HLA restriction using patient-derived lymphoblastoid cell lines. The study assessed, at the TCR clonotype level, memory CD4+ T cell crossreactivity between SARS-CoV-2 and common cold coronavirus spike proteins. Samples from a few pre-COVID donors and the naive versus memory experiments were sequenced with the Adaptive Biotechnologies TCR-sequencing kit; other data were Illumina-based. For other donors in the study, expansion assays were sequenced with a different, Illumina-based TCR-beta assay. Findings and caveats that apply to the study as a whole: In 65% to 70% of donors, memory CD4+ clonotypes turned up that crossrecognized SARS-CoV-2 and at least one common cold coronavirus spike. Since the crossreactivity analysis centred on spike protein, crossreactivity against other viral proteins was not assessed. Because no donor provided both pre-pandemic and post-infection samples, tracing the source of pre-existing responses was limited. Compared with monoreactive clones, crossreactive clones had significantly weaker SARS-CoV-2-driven expansion, a result consistent with antigenic imprinting. The study was limited by small numbers of patients and tested TCRs.

Comment on this clone: Its target antigen remains unknown. No per-base quality is available; no much larger clone lies one base away.

Library creation used the immunoSEQ multiplex PCR assay. In the original analysis: During preprocessing, nonproductive sequences were removed, along with CDR3s that did not begin with C, did not end with F or W, or were shorter than 7 amino acids. The MANAFEST web app identified antigen-specific clonotypes based on expansion compared with the reference and other culture wells. A clone was considered positive if significant expansion relative to the reference culture was observed in 2 of 3 replicate wells at an FDR below 0.05. Positive clones also required significant expansion versus all other tandem wells and an odds ratio above 5. Pairwise Levenshtein distance, computed with the stringdist R package after three terminal residues were trimmed from each end, was used as the measure of CDR3 homology. TCRdb retrieved this table from immuneACCESS and kept in-frame rearrangements only. Not all clones are present; in checked studies, unresolved V genes account for under half, and no reason is known for the remainder. V and J calls and clone size are those listed in that table; D and trimming were worked out from the DNA. A total of around 25,000 clones appear in this sample, 76% of them only once. The ten largest clones take up over 25% of the sample.

CD4+ T cells from unexposed donors were collected before the COVID-19 pandemic (2011-2018). The EasySep CD4+ T cell isolation kit was used to isolate CD4+ T cells once the cultures had run for nine to eleven days. As cell numbers permitted, CD4+ T cells from unexposed donors were tested for reactivity to SARS-CoV-2 S and N and to four common cold coronavirus spike pools. Each well received approximately 2 million PBMCs, cultured in IMDM supplemented with approximately 5% human AB serum and 9.5 to 10 IU/ml IL-2. Half of the culture medium was replaced with fresh IL-2-containing medium on days 3 and 7. Triplicate replicate wells were generally used for each peptide culture condition. Leukapheresis product for the unexposed donors was bought commercially. Ficoll-Paque PLUS gradient centrifugation was used to isolate PBMCs from either whole blood or leukapheresis product. PBMCs were either used fresh in the expansion assay or cryopreserved at -140 degrees C. The QIAamp Micro DNA Kit was used to extract genomic DNA from the CD4+ T cells.

Sequenced input: CD4+ T cells from PBMCs, cultured in vitro. The clonotype comes from a human donor in good health.

The encoded CDR3 is CASKTGTRFIEQYF. The sequenced DNA is TGTGCCAGCAAAACCGGGACTAGGTTCATCGAGCAGTACTTC. This sequence uses TRBV21-1 and TRBJ2-7; TRBD2, the D gene given by the table, was not confirmed from the DNA. TRBV21-1 is a pseudogene locus. The CDR3 goes from the cysteine to the phenylalanine over 14 residues. The read is trimmed to its CDR3 DNA, 42 bases read in frame from base 1.